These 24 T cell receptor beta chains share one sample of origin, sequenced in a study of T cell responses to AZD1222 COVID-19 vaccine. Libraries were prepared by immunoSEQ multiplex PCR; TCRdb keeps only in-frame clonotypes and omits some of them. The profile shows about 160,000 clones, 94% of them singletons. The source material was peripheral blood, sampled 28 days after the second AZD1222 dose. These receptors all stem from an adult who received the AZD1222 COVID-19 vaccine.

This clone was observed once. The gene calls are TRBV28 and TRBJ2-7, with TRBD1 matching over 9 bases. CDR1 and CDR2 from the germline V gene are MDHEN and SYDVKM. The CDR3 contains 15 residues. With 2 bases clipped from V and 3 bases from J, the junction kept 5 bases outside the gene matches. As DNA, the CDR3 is TGTGCCAGCAGTTTAGCCGGGACAGGGAACTACGAGCAGTACTTC. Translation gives CASSLAGTGNYEQYF.

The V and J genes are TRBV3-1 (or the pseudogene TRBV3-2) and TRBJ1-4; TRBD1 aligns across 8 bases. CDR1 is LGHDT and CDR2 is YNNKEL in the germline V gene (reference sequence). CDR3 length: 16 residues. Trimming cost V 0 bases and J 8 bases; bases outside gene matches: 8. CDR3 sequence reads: CASSQDLGQGSEKLFF. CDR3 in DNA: TGTGCCAGCAGCCAAGATCTAGGACAGGGTAGCGAAAAACTGTTTTTT.

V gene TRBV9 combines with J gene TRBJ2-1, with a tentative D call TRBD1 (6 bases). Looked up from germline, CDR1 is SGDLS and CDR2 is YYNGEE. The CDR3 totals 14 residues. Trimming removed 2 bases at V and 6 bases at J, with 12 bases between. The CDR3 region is CASSVALGGNEQFF. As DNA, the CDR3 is TGTGCCAGCAGCGTGGCGTTAGGGGGCAATGAGCAGTTCTTC.

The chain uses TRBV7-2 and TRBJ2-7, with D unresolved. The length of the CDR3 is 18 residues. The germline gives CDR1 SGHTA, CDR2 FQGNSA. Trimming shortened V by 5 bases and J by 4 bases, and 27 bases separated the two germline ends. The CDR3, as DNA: TGTGCCAGCAGCCACCCACTCGCCGTCGGAGTCGGGTGGTACGAGCAGTACTTC. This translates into CASSHPLAVGVGWYEQYF.

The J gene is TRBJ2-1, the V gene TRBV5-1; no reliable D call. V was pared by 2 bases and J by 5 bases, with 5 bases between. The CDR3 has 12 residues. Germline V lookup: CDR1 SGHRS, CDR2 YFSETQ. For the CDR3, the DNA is TGCGCCAGCAGCTTAGGCGACAATGAGCAGTTCTTC. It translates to CASSLGDNEQFF.

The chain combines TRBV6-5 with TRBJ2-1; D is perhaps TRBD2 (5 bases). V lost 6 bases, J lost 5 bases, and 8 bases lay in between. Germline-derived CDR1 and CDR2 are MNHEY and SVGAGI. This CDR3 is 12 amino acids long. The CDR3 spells CASRLAHNEQFF. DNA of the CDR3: TGTGCCAGCAGGCTAGCCCACAATGAGCAGTTCTTC.

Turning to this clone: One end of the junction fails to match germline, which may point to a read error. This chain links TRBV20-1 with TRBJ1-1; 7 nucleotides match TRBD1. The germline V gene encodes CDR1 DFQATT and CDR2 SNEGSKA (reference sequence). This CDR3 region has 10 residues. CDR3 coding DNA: TGCAGTGCCAGGAAGGGGGCCCTGGGATTT. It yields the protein CSARKGALGF.

The CDR3: CASSRSQANTEAFF. CDR3 nucleotide sequence: TGTGCCAGCAGCCGTAGTCAGGCGAACACTGAAGCTTTCTTT. The V call is TRBV11-1, the J call TRBJ1-1; D is unresolved. CDR1 and CDR2 (germline): SGHAT, FQDESV (reference sequence). Trimming removed 5 bases at V and 1 base at J, with 11 bases between. This CDR3 spans 14 amino acids.

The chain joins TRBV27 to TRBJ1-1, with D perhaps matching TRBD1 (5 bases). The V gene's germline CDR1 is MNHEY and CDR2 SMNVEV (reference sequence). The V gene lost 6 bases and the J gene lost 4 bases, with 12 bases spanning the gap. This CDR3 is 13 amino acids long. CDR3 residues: CASRATGVTEAFF. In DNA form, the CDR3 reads TGTGCCAGCAGGGCGACGGGGGTCACTGAAGCTTTCTTT.

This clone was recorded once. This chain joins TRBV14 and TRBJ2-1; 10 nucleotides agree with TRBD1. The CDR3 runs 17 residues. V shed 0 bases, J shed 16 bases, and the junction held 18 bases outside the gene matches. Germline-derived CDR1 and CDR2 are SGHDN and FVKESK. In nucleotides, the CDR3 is TGTGCCAGCAGCCAAGATAGTCCCGGGACAGGGGAGCGGGCAATCTTCTTC. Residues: CASSQDSPGTGERAIFF.

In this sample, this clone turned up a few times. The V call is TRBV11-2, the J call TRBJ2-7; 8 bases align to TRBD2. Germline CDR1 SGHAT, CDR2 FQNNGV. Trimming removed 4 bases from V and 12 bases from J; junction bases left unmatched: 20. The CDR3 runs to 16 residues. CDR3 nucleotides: TGTGCCAGCAGCTCTACTAGCGGACAAATCCTACGAGCGAGGTACTTC. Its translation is CASSSTSGQILRARYF.

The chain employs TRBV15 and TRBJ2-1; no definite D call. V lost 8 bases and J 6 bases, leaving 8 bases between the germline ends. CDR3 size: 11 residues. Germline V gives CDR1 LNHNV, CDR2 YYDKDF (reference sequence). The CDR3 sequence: CATAGFNEQFF. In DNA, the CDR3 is TGTGCCACCGCTGGATTCAATGAGCAGTTCTTC.

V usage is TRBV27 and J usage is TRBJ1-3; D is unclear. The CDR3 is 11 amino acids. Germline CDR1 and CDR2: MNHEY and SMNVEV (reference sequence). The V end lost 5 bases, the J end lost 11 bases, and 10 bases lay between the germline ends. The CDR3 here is CASSPGSSIYF. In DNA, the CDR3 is TGTGCCAGCAGTCCGGGGAGCTCCATATATTTT.

The CDR3 DNA is TGTGCCAGCACCGATGGTTGGGCTGAAGCTTTCTTT. Translated: CASTDGWAEAFF. The genes are TRBV3-1 (or the pseudogene TRBV3-2) and TRBJ1-1; D is undetermined. The V and J ends lost 7 bases and 6 bases respectively, with 12 bases between them. In germline, CDR1 is LGHDT, CDR2 YNNKEL (reference sequence). The CDR3 is 12 residues long.

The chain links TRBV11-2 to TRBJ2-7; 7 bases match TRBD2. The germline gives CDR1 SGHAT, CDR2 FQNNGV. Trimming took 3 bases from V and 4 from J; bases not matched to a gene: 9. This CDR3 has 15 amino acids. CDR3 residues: CASSFNAGEWYEQYF. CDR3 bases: TGTGCCAGCAGCTTTAACGCGGGAGAATGGTACGAGCAGTACTTC.

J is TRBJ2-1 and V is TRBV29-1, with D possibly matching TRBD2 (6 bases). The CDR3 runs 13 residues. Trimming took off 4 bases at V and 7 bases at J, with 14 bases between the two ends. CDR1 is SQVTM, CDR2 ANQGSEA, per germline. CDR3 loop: CSVGVILANEQFF. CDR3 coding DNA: TGCAGCGTTGGGGTGATTCTAGCGAATGAGCAGTTCTTC.

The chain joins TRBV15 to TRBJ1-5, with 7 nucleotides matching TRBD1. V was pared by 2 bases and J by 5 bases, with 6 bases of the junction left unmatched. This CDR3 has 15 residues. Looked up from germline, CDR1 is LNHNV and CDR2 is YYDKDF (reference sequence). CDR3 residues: CATSRTTGVDQPQHF. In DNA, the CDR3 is TGTGCCACCAGCAGAACCACAGGGGTGGATCAGCCCCAGCATTTT.

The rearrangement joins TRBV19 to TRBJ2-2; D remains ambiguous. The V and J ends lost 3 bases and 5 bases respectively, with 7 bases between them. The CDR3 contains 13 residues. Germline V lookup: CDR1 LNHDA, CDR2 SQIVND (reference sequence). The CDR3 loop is CASSIFGTGELFF. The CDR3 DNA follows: TGTGCCAGTAGTATTTTTGGAACCGGGGAGCTGTTTTTT.

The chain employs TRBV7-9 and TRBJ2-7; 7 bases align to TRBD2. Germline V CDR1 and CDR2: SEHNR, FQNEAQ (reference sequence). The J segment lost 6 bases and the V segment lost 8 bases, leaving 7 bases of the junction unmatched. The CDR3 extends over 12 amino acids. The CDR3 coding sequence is TGTGCCAGCCTCGAGCGGGACGGCGAGCAGTACTTC. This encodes CASLERDGEQYF.

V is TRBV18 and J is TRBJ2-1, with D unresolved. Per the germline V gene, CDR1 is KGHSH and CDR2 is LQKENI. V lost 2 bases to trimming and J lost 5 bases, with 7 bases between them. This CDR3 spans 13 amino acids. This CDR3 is CASSPLANNEQFF. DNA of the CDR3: TGTGCCAGCTCACCATTGGCGAACAATGAGCAGTTCTTC.

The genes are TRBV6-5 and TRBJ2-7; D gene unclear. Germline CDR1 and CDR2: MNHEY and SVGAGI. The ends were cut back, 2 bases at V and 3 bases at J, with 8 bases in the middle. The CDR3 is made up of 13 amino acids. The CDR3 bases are TGTGCCAGCAGTTACGAGGTTGGCTACGAGCAGTACTTC. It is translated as CASSYEVGYEQYF.

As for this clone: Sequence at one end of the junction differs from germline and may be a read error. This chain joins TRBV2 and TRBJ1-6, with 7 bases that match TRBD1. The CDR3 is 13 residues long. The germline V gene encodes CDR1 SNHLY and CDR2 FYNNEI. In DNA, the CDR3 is TGTGCCAGCAGTGAAGCTTGGGACAGCCTGACTTACTTT. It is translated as CASSEAWDSLTYF.

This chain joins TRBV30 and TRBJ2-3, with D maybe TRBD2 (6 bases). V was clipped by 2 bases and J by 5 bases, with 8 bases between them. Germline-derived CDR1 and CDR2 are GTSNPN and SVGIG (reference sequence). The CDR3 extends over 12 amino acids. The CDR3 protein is CAWSPEGDTQYF. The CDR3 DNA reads TGTGCCTGGAGTCCGGAGGGAGATACGCAGTATTTT.

CDR3 nucleotide sequence: TGTGCCGGGACCACCGGACGCCGGGCGACCCAGTACTTC. Translating gives CAGTTGRRATQYF. The chain recombines TRBV30 with TRBJ2-5; D tentatively reads TRBD1 or TRBD2 (5 bases each). CDR1 and CDR2 from the germline V gene are GTSNPN and SVGIG (reference sequence). V was clipped by 8 bases and J by 7 bases, with 20 bases between them. The CDR3 is made up of 13 amino acids.